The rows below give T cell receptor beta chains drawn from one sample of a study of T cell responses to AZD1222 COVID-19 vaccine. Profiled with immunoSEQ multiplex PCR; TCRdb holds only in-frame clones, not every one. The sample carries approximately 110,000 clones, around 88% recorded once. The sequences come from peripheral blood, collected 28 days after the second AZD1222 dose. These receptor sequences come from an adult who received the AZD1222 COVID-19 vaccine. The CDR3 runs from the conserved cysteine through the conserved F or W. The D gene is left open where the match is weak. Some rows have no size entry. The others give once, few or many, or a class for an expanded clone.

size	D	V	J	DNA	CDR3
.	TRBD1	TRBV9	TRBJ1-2	TGTGCCAGCAGCGTAGGTGGGACAGGGGGCAAGTATGGCTACACCTTC	CASSVGGTGGKYGYTF
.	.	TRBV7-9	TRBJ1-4	TGTGCCAGCAGCTTAGGGACTGGTAATGAAAAACTGTTTTTT	CASSLGTGNEKLFF
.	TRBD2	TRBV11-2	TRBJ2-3	TGTGCCAGCAGCTTTTACGGGGGGAGCACAGATACGCAGTATTTT	CASSFYGGSTDTQYF
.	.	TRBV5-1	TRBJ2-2	TGCGCCAGCAGAGCAGTAGCTAGCCCCGGGGAGCTGTTTTTT	CASRAVASPGELFF
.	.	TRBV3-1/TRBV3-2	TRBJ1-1	TGTGCCAGCAGCCCAGGGCAGGGGACTGAAGCTTTCTTT	CASSPGQGTEAFF
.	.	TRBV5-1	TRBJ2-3	TGCGCCAGCACACGGGACACAGATACGCAGTATTTT	CASTRDTDTQYF
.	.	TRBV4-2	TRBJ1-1	TGTGCCAGCAGCCAAGATTTCGCGGGGGCCACTGAAGCTTTCTTT	CASSQDFAGATEAFF
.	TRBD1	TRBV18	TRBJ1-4	TGTGCCAGCTCGCCTCTCGGGACAGTAAATGAAAAACTGTTTTTT	CASSPLGTVNEKLFF
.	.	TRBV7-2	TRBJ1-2	TGTGCCAGCAGCTTAGCGTGGGGGACGGTGACTAACTATGGCTACACCTTC	CASSLAWGTVTNYGYTF
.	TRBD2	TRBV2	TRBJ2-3	TGTGCCAGCAGCCAGCGGGGAACAGATACGCAGTATTTT	CASSQRGTDTQYF
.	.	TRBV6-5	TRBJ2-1	TGTGCCAGCAGTTATGGGTACAATGAGCAGTTCTTC	CASSYGYNEQFF
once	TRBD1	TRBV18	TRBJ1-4	TGTGCCAGCTCACCACCCGGGACAGCTAATGAAAAACTGTTTTTT	CASSPPGTANEKLFF
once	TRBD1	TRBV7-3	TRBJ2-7	TGTGCCAGCAGCTTTGACAGGGGCAACGAGCAGTACTTC	CASSFDRGNEQYF
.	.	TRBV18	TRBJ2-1	TGTGCCAGCTCACGGCCCGATAATGAGCAGTTCTTC	CASSRPDNEQFF
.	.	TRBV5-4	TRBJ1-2	TGTGCCAGCAGGATCGACAGCTATGGCTACACCTTC	CASRIDSYGYTF